Sequencing of this TCR beta chain was carried out in a study of T cell clusters in autoimmune cytopenias (dated by TCRdb to between 2019 and 2020). Turning to the overall study: TRB sequencing reached a median depth of approximately 50,000 reads per sample and yielded a median of around 2,200 distinct TRB clonotypes per sample. Alongside healthy, CLL and autoimmune hepatitis controls, autoimmune cytopenia patients had their peripheral blood TRB and IGH repertoires sequenced at active disease and again during treatment follow-up. The goal of the study was to find out whether patients with autoimmune cytopenia have a disease-specific immune repertoire signature that could be used as a blood-based biomarker. General study outcomes and caveats: Compared with active autoimmune hepatitis patients, healthy donors had almost three times as many exclusive TRB clusters, a finding consistent with an autoimmunity-wide signature. TRB repertoire shifts, with less even repertoires in secondary cytopenia and CLL, mostly reflected lymphoma bias rather than autoimmunity. A lack of physiological T cell clusters in primary autoimmune cytopenia patients was suggested by GLIPH, as 51 clusters were found to be exclusive to healthy donors versus about 16 exclusive to patients. In the comparison of secondary cytopenia with CLL, no cluster-lack signature showed up, apparently because the dominant lymphoma-associated repertoire masked the signature. The T cell clusters were only ever defined in silico, so experimental validation of their functional role was still needed.

TRB rearrangements were amplified by multiplex PCR following a touch-down protocol, with the TRB-A and TRB-B primer pools mixed in one tube. Illumina adapters and sample indices were added to the amplicons through two consecutive PCR reactions performed with Phusion HS II polymerase. The amplicons were purified from gel with the NucleoSpin Gel and PCR Clean-up kit, after which the amplicons were quantified by Qubit and checked for quality on an Agilent 2100 Bioanalyzer. Libraries were sequenced on an Illumina MiSeq using 600-cycle, single-indexed, paired-end runs. The original methods were these. TRB reads were aligned and assembled with MiXCR version 2.1.12 using the default MiXCR reference library. A clone was defined by each unique CDR3 nucleotide sequence, and the analysis included only productive sequences supported by at least two reads. Repertoire diversity was assessed by alpha-parameterized diversity profiles (alpha 0 to 5), including Shannon (alpha 1) and Simpson (alpha 2) indices, computed with an R script. Combinatorial TRB VJ usage was calculated with the tcR package and was compared between cohorts by principal component analysis performed with ade4. Using GLIPH, TCRbeta CDR3s were clustered on pairs of cohorts matched for age and read depth, and a Wilcoxon test was used to compare cluster frequencies. The reads were reprocessed in TCRdb, with one entry per CDR3 protein sequence and no accompanying DNA. The V and J calls and clone size are TCRdb's, not the authors'. The data table for this sample lists over 3,000 distinct CDR3 sequences. In total, the top ten clones hold roughly 26% of the sample.

As regards this clonotype: Its antigen target is currently unknown.

The germline V gene (reference sequence) gives CDR1 as DFQATT and CDR2 as SNEGSKA. Including cysteine and phenylalanine, the CDR3 has 16 amino acids. DNA was not recorded. Each sample's TRB amplification started from 250 ng of peripheral blood genomic DNA, which corresponds to tens of thousands of genome equivalents. The chain couples TRBV20-1 to TRBJ2-1; the TCRdb D gene call, TRBD2, has no DNA to confirm it. The source of this sequence is a human donor with an autoimmune cytopenia or autoimmune hepatitis (not recorded which). The sequenced material came from peripheral blood. CDR3 reads: CSARVPAGGTYNEQFF.